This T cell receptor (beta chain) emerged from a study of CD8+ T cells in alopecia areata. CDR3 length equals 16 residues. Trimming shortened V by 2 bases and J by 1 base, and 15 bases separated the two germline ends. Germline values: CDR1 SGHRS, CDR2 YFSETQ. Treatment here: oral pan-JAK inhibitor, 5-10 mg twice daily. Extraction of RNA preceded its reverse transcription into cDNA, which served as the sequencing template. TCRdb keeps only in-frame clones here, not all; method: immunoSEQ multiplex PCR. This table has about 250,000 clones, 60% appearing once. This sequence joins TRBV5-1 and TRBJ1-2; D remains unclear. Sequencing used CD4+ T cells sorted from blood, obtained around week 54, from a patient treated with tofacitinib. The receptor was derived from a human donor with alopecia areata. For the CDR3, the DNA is TGCGCCAGCAGCTTTTCCCCGCCGCCGGTTAACTATGGCTACACCTTC. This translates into CASSFSPPPVNYGYTF.